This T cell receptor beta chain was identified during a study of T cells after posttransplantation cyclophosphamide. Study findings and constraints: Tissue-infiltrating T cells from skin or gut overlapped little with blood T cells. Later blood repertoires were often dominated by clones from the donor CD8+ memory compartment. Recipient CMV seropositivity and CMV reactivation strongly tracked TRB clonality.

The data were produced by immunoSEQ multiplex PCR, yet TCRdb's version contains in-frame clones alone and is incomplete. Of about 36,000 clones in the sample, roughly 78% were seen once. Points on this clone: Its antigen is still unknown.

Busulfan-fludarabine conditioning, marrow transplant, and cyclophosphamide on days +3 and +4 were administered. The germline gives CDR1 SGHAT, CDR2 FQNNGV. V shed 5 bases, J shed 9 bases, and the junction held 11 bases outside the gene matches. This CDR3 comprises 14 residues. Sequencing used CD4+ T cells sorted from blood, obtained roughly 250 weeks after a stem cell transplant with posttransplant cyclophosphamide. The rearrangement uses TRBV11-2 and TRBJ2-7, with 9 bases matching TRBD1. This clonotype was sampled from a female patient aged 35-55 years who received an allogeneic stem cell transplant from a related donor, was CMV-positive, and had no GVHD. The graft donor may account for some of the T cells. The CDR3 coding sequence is TGTGCCAGCAGCCCCCGGGACAGGGCTACGGGGCAGTACTTC. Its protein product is CASSPRDRATGQYF.